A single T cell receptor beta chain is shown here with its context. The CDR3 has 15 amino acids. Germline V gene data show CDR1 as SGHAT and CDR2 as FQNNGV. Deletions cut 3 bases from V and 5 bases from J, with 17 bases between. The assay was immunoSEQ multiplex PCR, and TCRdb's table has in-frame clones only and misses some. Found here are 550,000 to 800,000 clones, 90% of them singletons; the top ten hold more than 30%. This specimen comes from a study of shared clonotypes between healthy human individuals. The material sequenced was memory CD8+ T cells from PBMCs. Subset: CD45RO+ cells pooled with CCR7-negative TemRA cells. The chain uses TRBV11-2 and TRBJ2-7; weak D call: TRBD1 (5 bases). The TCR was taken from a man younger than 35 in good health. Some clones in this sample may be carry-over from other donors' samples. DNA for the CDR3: TGTGCCAGCAGCTTGGCGCAGGGTATCTATGACGAGCAGTACTTC. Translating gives CASSLAQGIYDEQYF.